Below, 4 T cell receptor beta chains from the same sample are listed, as sequenced in a study of T cells after yellow fever vaccination. TCRdb reprocessed the 5' RACE reads with MiXCR, giving one entry per CDR3 protein. The table has 310,000 or so distinct CDR3 sequences, less than 4.5% seen once. This material consisted of PBMCs, taken on the day of the yellow fever booster vaccination. The receptors originated from a young man who received the YFV17D yellow fever vaccine.

This clonotype came up many times. This chain connects TRBV5-4 to TRBJ2-7; D possibly corresponds to TRBD2 (6 bases). Trimming cost V 4 bases and J 0 bases, with 14 bases left between them. Germline V lookup: CDR1 SGHNT, CDR2 YYREEE (reference sequence). The CDR3 is made up of 15 amino acids. The DNA for the CDR3 is TGTGCCAGCAGCAAACATAGCGGCAGCTCCTACGAGCAGTACTTC. Protein product: CASSKHSGSSYEQYF.

This sequence joins TRBV6-6 and TRBJ1-6; the D gene is possibly TRBD1 (5 bases). CDR3 length equals 15 residues. Germline CDR1 reads MNHNY; CDR2 reads SVGAGI (reference sequence). V lost 0 bases and J lost 12, with 15 bases in between. For the CDR3, the DNA is TGTGCCAGCAGTTACTCAAGGGGATTTTGGGAACCCCTCCACTTT. Protein: CASSYSRGFWEPLHF.

This sequence joins TRBV3-1 and TRBJ2-5; D not certain. CDR3 length equals 14 residues. V dropped 0 bases and J dropped 2 bases, with 7 bases sitting between them. Germline-derived CDR1 and CDR2 are LGHDT and YNNKEL (reference sequence). For the CDR3, the DNA is TGTGCCAGCAGCCAAGATTACCGTCAAGAGACCCAGTACTTC. It is translated as CASSQDYRQETQYF.

This clonotype was counted many times. This chain uses TRBV10-1 with TRBJ2-4, with D possibly TRBD1 on 6 matching bases. CDR1 WNHNN and CDR2 SYGVQD come from the germline V gene (reference sequence). The CDR3 has 15 amino acids. V lost 6 bases to trimming and J lost 7 bases, with 19 bases between them. The CDR3 loop reads CASRPDRLKWNIQYF. Written as DNA, the CDR3 is TGCGCCAGCAGGCCCGACAGGCTAAAGTGGAACATTCAGTACTTC.